The 28 T cell receptor beta chains below all came from one sample that was sequenced in a study of blood T cell repertoires in COVID-19. Using immunoSEQ multiplex PCR, the repertoire was profiled, and TCRdb retains in-frame clones only, with some absent. The repertoire holds roughly 400,000 clones, with approximately 90% as singletons. Input material: PBMCs or T cells enriched from blood (not recorded which). The receptor set was obtained from a woman aged 50 to 60 who had recovered from COVID-19.

V usage is TRBV6-5 and J usage is TRBJ1-2; D might be TRBD1 (6 bases). V lost 4 bases and J lost 1, with 13 bases in between. The CDR3 is 15 residues long. Germline values: CDR1 MNHEY, CDR2 SVGAGI. DNA for the CDR3: TGTGCCAGCAGTTCCGGACAGACCGTTAACTATGGCTACACCTTC. This gives the protein CASSSGQTVNYGYTF.

The gene calls are TRBV4-2 and TRBJ2-1, with D possibly matching TRBD1 (6 bases). CDR3 size: 15 residues. The germline V gene encodes CDR1 LGHNA and CDR2 YNFKEQ. Trimming shortened V by 1 base and J by 3 bases, and 10 bases separated the two germline ends. The CDR3 is CASSQVRDNYNEQFF. The CDR3 bases are TGTGCCAGCAGCCAAGTCCGGGACAACTACAATGAGCAGTTCTTC.

This chain connects TRBV4-3 to TRBJ1-6; 9 bases fit TRBD1. The CDR3 runs to 15 residues. Trimming removed 5 bases from V and 9 bases from J; junction bases left unmatched: 8. The germline CDR1 and CDR2 sequences are LGHNA and YSLEER. The CDR3 nucleotides are TGCGCCAGCAGCTCGACCGGGACAGGGACTTCACCCCTCCACTTT. Amino acid sequence: CASSSTGTGTSPLHF.

The chain couples TRBV5-5 to TRBJ1-2, with 11 bases lining up with TRBD1. The V segment lost 0 bases and the J segment 0 bases; nucleotides outside the gene matches: 1. CDR3 length: 16 amino acids. Per germline, CDR1 SGHKS and CDR2 YYEKEE (reference sequence). The CDR3 loop reads CASSLGTGGPNYGYTF. Written as DNA, the CDR3 is TGTGCCAGCAGCTTGGGGACAGGGGGCCCTAACTATGGCTACACCTTC.

The chain employs TRBV9 and TRBJ2-3, with TRBD2 matching over 9 bases. The junction had 5 bases not matched to a gene; V was cut back by 3 bases and J by 0 bases. The CDR3 contains 16 residues. Germline V gene sequence: CDR1 SGDLS, CDR2 YYNGEE. The CDR3 DNA reads TGTGCCAGCAGCGCCCAGCGGGGGGTTAGCACAGATACGCAGTATTTT. Amino acids: CASSAQRGVSTDTQYF.

CDR3 residues: CASSPGQNTGELFF. In DNA form, the CDR3 reads TGTGCCAGCAGCCCGGGACAGAACACCGGGGAGCTGTTTTTT. This rearrangement joins TRBV13 to TRBJ2-2, with D possibly TRBD1 on 6 matching bases. V was pared by 5 bases and J by 1 base, with 8 bases between. In germline, CDR1 is PRHDT, CDR2 FYEKMQ (reference sequence). CDR3 length equals 14 residues.

The V gene is TRBV2, the J gene TRBJ1-6; 7 nucleotides line up with TRBD1. This CDR3 comprises 18 residues. The trim removed 2 bases at V and 7 bases at J, leaving 14 bases unmatched. Germline V gives CDR1 SNHLY, CDR2 FYNNEI. The CDR3 reads CASSEQQGPSVGNSPLHF. The CDR3 DNA sequence: TGTGCCAGCAGTGAACAACAGGGGCCCTCTGTTGGGAATTCACCCCTCCACTTT.

This clone appeared a single time. The genes are TRBV11-1 and TRBJ2-5, with 11 bases matching TRBD2. Germline CDR1 and CDR2: SGHAT and FQDESV (reference sequence). The CDR3 extends over 14 amino acids. The junction had 7 bases not matched to a gene; V was cut back by 8 bases and J by 5 bases. CDR3 protein: CASDSGGARETQYF. CDR3 bases: TGTGCCAGCGATAGCGGGGGGGCCAGGGAGACCCAGTACTTC.

This clone has just one count. This same CDR3 is encoded by further DNA sequences in the sample. The V call is TRBV2, the J call TRBJ1-1, with D hard to call. The V end lost 6 bases, the J end lost 1 base, and 6 bases lay between the germline ends. Germline V gives CDR1 SNHLY, CDR2 FYNNEI. There are 12 residues in the CDR3. Here the CDR3 reads CASRRENTEAFF. The CDR3, as DNA: TGTGCCAGCAGGAGGGAGAACACTGAAGCTTTCTTT.

This clone occurred a few times. The chain links TRBV6-4 to TRBJ1-1; a possible D gene is TRBD1 (5 bases). Trimming cost V 6 bases and J 6 bases, with 8 bases left between them. The germline CDR1 and CDR2 sequences are MRHNA and SNTAGT. The CDR3 runs 11 residues. The CDR3 spells CASREGPEAFF. The CDR3 nucleotides are TGTGCCAGCAGGGAGGGGCCTGAAGCTTTCTTT.

The chain uses TRBV19 and TRBJ1-2; TRBD1 matches 9 bases. The CDR3 spans 14 residues. CDR1 LNHDA and CDR2 SQIVND come from the germline V gene (reference sequence). The trim removed 1 base at V and 8 bases at J, leaving 5 bases unmatched. For the CDR3, the DNA is TGTGCCAGTAGTATAGTTGGGACAGGGCGAGGCTACACCTTC. Amino acid sequence: CASSIVGTGRGYTF. Combining the CDR3 with reference TRBV19 and TRBJ1-2 gives the whole variable domain DGGITQSPKYLFRKEGQNVTLSCEQNLNHDAMYWYRQDPGQGLRLIYYSQIVNDFQKGDIAEGYSVSREKKESFPLTVTSAQKNPTAFYLCASSIVGTGRGYTFGSGTRLTVV.

The chain recombines TRBV28 with TRBJ2-7, with TRBD1 matching over 7 bases. Germline lookup yields CDR1 MDHEN and CDR2 SYDVKM. This CDR3 has 12 residues. V dropped 4 bases and J dropped 5; count of bases not matched to a gene: 2. Here the CDR3 DNA reads TGTGCCAGCAGTTCCGACAGGGACGAGCAGTACTTC. It codes for CASSSDRDEQYF.

This clone showed up just once. V is TRBV30 and J is TRBJ1-5; 7 nucleotides agree with TRBD1. The CDR3 contains 15 residues. With 2 bases clipped from V and 3 bases from J, the junction kept 7 bases outside the gene matches. CDR1 and CDR2 from the germline V gene are GTSNPN and SVGIG (reference sequence). The CDR3 loop reads CAWSKGDRDNQPQHF. CDR3 DNA sequence: TGTGCCTGGAGTAAGGGTGACAGGGACAATCAGCCCCAGCATTTT. Together with reference TRBV30 and TRBJ1-5, the CDR3 gives the full variable domain: SQTIHQWPATLVQPVGSPLSLECTVEGTSNPNLYWYRQAAGRGLQLLFYSVGIGQISSEVPQNLSASRPQDRQFILSSKKLLLSDSGFYLCAWSKGDRDNQPQHFGDGTRLSIL.

The chain has TRBV30 and TRBJ1-5, with 7 bases aligning to TRBD1. Germline values: CDR1 GTSNPN, CDR2 SVGIG (reference sequence). This CDR3 is 12 amino acids long. After removal of 4 bases from V and 6 bases from J, the junction contained 3 bases not matched to a gene. CDR3: CAWTSGGQPQHF. The CDR3, as DNA: TGTGCCTGGACCTCAGGGGGTCAGCCCCAGCATTTT.

This clone was counted a single time. This rearrangement joins TRBV6-5 to TRBJ2-7, with a weak D call TRBD2 (5 bases). The CDR3 contains 12 residues. V lost 11 bases to trimming and J lost 1 base, with 12 bases between them. Germline-derived CDR1 and CDR2 are MNHEY and SVGAGI. The CDR3 sequence is CAGGTSSYEQYF. CDR3 coding DNA: TGTGCCGGAGGCACCTCTTCCTACGAGCAGTACTTC.

The chain joins TRBV29-1 to TRBJ2-1; D is possibly TRBD1 (5 bases). Trimming removed 4 bases at V and 4 bases at J, with 14 bases between. The CDR3 is made up of 14 amino acids. Germline loops: CDR1 SQVTM, CDR2 ANQGSEA. CDR3 sequence: CSVGGRLGYNEQFF. In DNA, the CDR3 is TGCAGCGTTGGGGGCAGGCTCGGGTACAATGAGCAGTTCTTC.

The rearrangement links TRBV6-2 or TRBV6-3 to TRBJ1-5; 9 bases line up with TRBD1. Germline V lookup: CDR1 MNHEY, CDR2 SVGEGT. Losses at the gene ends were 6 bases for V and 4 bases for J; bases not matched to a gene: 4. This CDR3 is 14 amino acids long. CDR3 sequence (DNA): TGTGCCAGCAGCCCTGGACAGGGGAATCAGCCCCAGCATTTT. This translates into CASSPGQGNQPQHF.

Note on this clone: The sample contains more than one DNA sequence encoding this CDR3. V and J are TRBV19 and TRBJ1-1; D uncertain. V dropped 1 base and J dropped 0 bases, with 6 bases sitting between them. CDR3 length: 14 residues. Germline-derived CDR1 and CDR2 are LNHDA and SQIVND (reference sequence). CDR3 protein: CASSIGGMNTEAFF. Here the CDR3 DNA reads TGTGCCAGTAGTATAGGAGGTATGAACACTGAAGCTTTCTTT.

The chain links TRBV4-3 to TRBJ1-1; 8 bases map to TRBD1. J lost 8 bases, V lost 8 bases, and 13 bases had no gene match. Germline-derived CDR1 and CDR2 are LGHNA and YSLEER. The CDR3 runs 14 residues. The chain's CDR3 is CASGDQDRAMEAFF. For the CDR3, the DNA is TGCGCCAGCGGAGACCAGGACAGGGCAATGGAAGCTTTCTTT.

The sample holds one count of this clone. The rearrangement links TRBV7-2 to TRBJ2-3; D is uncertain. The germline V gene has CDR1 SGHTA and CDR2 FQGNSA. Trimming removed 0 bases from V and 4 bases from J, with 8 bases in between. The CDR3 totals 14 residues. The DNA of the CDR3 is TGTGCCAGCAGCTTAGCTCTTTGGCCAGATACGCAGTATTTT. Translated, it gives CASSLALWPDTQYF.

This clone was detected once. V usage is TRBV2 and J usage is TRBJ1-2, with 9 bases that match TRBD1. The germline gives CDR1 SNHLY, CDR2 FYNNEI. The length of the CDR3 is 14 residues. V shed 7 bases, J shed 7 bases, and the junction held 10 bases outside the gene matches. The CDR3 here is CASTPIMTGGGYTF. In DNA, the CDR3 is TGTGCCAGCACGCCGATCATGACAGGGGGTGGCTACACCTTC.

The genes are TRBV30 and TRBJ2-2; 12 nucleotides align to TRBD2. This CDR3 has 14 amino acids. CDR1 and CDR2 from the germline V gene are GTSNPN and SVGIG (reference sequence). With V trimmed by 4 bases and J by 4 bases, 1 base remained unmatched. The CDR3 bases are TGTGCCTGGACTAGCGGGGGGGCCACCGGGGAGCTGTTTTTT. This encodes CAWTSGGATGELFF.

This clone was seen once. The rearrangement joins TRBV7-2 to TRBJ1-2; D is unresolved. The CDR3 is made up of 13 amino acids. V was shortened by 1 base and J by 7 bases, with 10 bases between the two germline ends. Germline V lookup: CDR1 SGHTA, CDR2 FQGNSA. DNA for the CDR3: TGTGCCAGCAGCTTAGGCCAGGTCCTTGGCTACACCTTC. Residues: CASSLGQVLGYTF.

The chain links TRBV29-1 to TRBJ1-2, with D hard to call. Germline-derived CDR1 and CDR2 are SQVTM and ANQGSEA. The V and J ends lost 2 bases and 14 bases respectively, with 12 bases between them. CDR3 length: 10 amino acids. The CDR3 loop is CSVERSWRTF. DNA for the CDR3: TGCAGCGTTGAACGGAGCTGGAGGACCTTC.

CDR3 bases: TGTGCCAGCAGTTTAACAGGGGCGGTGGGCTACACCTTC. Encoded protein: CASSLTGAVGYTF. The chain is built from TRBV27 and TRBJ1-2; 7 bases line up with TRBD1. Per germline, CDR1 MNHEY and CDR2 SMNVEV (reference sequence). The length of the CDR3 is 13 residues. V dropped 2 bases and J dropped 8; count of bases not matched to a gene: 5.

This chain connects TRBV5-6 to TRBJ1-1; D not resolved. The CDR3 has 12 amino acids. Per germline, CDR1 SGHDT and CDR2 YYEEEE. V gave up 1 base and J gave up 7 bases, with 8 bases separating them. CDR3 protein: CASSLSGFEAFF. The CDR3 coding sequence is TGTGCCAGCAGCTTGTCCGGGTTTGAAGCTTTCTTT.

CDR3 DNA: TGCGCCAGCAGCTTGCAGCCTAGCGGGGTCCAAGAGACCCAGTACTTC. It translates to CASSLQPSGVQETQYF. The chain recombines TRBV5-1 with TRBJ2-5; TRBD2 matches at 9 bases. Losses at the gene ends were 1 base for V and 1 base for J; bases not matched to a gene: 5. CDR3 length: 16 residues. Germline CDR1 SGHRS, CDR2 YFSETQ.

This chain connects TRBV5-6 to TRBJ1-4; TRBD1 might be the D (5 bases). V shed 0 bases and J shed 8 bases, with 26 bases lying between them. In germline, CDR1 is SGHDT, CDR2 YYEEEE. This CDR3 comprises 19 residues. DNA for the CDR3: TGTGCCAGCAGCTTGGATGGTCATACTCCAGGGCGGGAAGGGGAAAAACTGTTTTTT. Translating gives CASSLDGHTPGREGEKLFF.